The clone carrying this T cell receptor beta chain showed up just a few times. Antigen unknown. Amplification yielded TCR beta CDR3 regions, with RNA transcripts as the source. Initially, a first-round RT-PCR of the TCR CDR3 employed the HTBI primer set. MiXCR, run by TCRdb on the multiplex PCR reads, gives a single entry per CDR3 protein. The sample records approximately 690,000 distinct CDR3 sequences, around 20% being singletons. This entry comes from a study of T cells in Graves' hyperthyroidism and ophthalmopathy. Findings and limits, study-wide: Before onset, ophthalmopathy was predicted by the model a median around 6 months earlier. Researchers report that a 13 V-J model separated ophthalmopathy from stable hyperthyroidism.

The CDR3 consists of 15 residues. V dropped 5 bases and J dropped 3; count of bases not matched to a gene: 6. Germline-derived CDR1 and CDR2 are LNHDA and SQIVND (reference sequence). The genes are TRBV19 and TRBJ2-7; 11 bases match TRBD2. The sequence derives from a man aged 30 to 45 with Graves' ophthalmopathy. Material: blood. CDR3 protein: CASSAYTSGGYEQYF. The CDR3 DNA is TGTGCCAGTAGTGCATATACTAGCGGGGGCTACGAGCAGTACTTC.